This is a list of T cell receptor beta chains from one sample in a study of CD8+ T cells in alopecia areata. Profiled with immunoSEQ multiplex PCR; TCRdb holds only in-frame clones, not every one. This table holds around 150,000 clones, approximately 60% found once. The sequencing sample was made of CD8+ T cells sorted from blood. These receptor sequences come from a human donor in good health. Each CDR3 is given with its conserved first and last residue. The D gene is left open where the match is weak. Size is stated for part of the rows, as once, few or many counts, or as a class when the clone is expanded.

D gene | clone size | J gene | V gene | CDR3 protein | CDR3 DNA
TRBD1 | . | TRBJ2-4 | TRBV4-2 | CASSDDLGQGALNIQYF | TGTGCCAGCAGCGACGACCTGGGACAGGGGGCTTTAAACATTCAGTACTTC
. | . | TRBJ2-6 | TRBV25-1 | CASSEPLSGANVLTF | TGTGCCAGCAGTGAACCCTTATCTGGGGCCAACGTCCTGACTTTC
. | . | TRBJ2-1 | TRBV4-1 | CASSQVGVGAEQFF | TGCGCCAGCAGCCAAGTCGGGGTAGGGGCTGAGCAGTTCTTC
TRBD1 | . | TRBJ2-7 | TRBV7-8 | CASSTRDRNYEQYF | TGTGCCAGCAGCACCCGGGACAGGAACTACGAGCAGTACTTC
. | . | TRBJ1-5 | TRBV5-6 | CASSLGSSWHQHF | TGTGCCAGCAGCTTGGGATCCTCTTGGCACCAGCATTTT
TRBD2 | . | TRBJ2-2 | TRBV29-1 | CSVEAAGGLAGTGELFF | TGCAGCGTTGAAGCCGCGGGGGGACTAGCGGGCACCGGGGAGCTGTTTTTT
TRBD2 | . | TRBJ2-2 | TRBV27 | CASRFTGGHTGELFF | TGTGCCAGCAGATTCACGGGAGGGCACACCGGGGAGCTGTTTTTT
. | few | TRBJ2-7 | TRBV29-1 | CSVESGTYEQYF | TGCAGCGTTGAATCAGGAACCTACGAGCAGTACTTC
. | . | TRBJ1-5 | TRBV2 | CASSERAGYEHF | TGTGCCAGCAGTGAAAGGGCGGGATATGAGCATTTT
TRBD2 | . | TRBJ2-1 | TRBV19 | CASSGSGGYEQFF | TGTGCCAGTAGTGGTAGCGGGGGGTATGAGCAGTTCTTC
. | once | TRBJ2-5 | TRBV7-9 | CASSLGLIETQYF | TGTGCCAGCAGCTTAGGACTTATAGAGACCCAGTACTTC
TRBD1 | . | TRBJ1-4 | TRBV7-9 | CASSLAGGQEKLFF | TGTGCCAGCAGCTTAGCCGGGGGACAGGAAAAACTGTTTTTT
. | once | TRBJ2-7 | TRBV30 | CAWQGQGTYEQYF | TGTGCCTGGCAAGGGCAGGGAACCTACGAGCAGTACTTC
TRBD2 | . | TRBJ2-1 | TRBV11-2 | CASSLGTSGSTEQFF | TGTGCCAGCAGCCTCGGGACTAGCGGGAGTACTGAGCAGTTCTTC
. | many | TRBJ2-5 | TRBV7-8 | CASSLYHQETQYF | TGTGCCAGCAGCTTATATCACCAAGAGACCCAGTACTTC
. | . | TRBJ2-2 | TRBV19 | CASSFTDRLWTGELFF | TGTGCCAGTAGTTTCACCGACAGGCTTTGGACCGGGGAGCTGTTTTTT
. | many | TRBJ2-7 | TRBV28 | CASSGPNPTRVNLHEQYF | TGTGCCAGCAGTGGCCCTAATCCTACCAGGGTCAATCTACACGAGCAGTACTTC
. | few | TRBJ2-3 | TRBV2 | CASGEDARDTQYF | TGTGCCAGCGGCGAGGACGCAAGAGATACGCAGTATTTT
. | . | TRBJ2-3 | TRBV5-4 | CASRRTYGADTQYF | TGTGCCAGCAGACGGACCTACGGGGCAGATACGCAGTATTTT
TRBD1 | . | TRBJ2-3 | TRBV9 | CASSVSDRDSYTQYF | TGTGCCAGCAGCGTATCGGACAGGGACAGCTATACGCAGTATTTT
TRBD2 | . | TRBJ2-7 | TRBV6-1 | CASSEEGAGAYEQYF | TGTGCCAGCAGTGAAGAAGGAGCGGGGGCCTACGAGCAGTACTTC
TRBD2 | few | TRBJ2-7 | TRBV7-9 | CASSPGLAELYYEQYF | TGTGCCAGCAGCCCCGGACTAGCGGAACTCTACTACGAGCAGTACTTC
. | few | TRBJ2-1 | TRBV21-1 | CASSYDSSGRNEQFF | TGTGCCAGCAGCTACGACTCTAGCGGGAGGAATGAGCAGTTCTTC
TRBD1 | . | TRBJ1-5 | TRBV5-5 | CASSRGQGEHF | TGTGCCAGCAGCAGAGGACAGGGGGAGCATTTT
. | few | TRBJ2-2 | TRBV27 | CASSMNTGELFF | TGTGCCAGCAGTATGAACACCGGGGAGCTGTTTTTT
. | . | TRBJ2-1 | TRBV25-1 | CASSEFGGGEQFF | TGTGCCAGCAGTGAATTCGGGGGTGGTGAGCAGTTCTTC
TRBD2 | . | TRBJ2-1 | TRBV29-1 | CSVLAGVASGEQFF | TGCAGCGTCTTAGCGGGAGTAGCTTCGGGTGAGCAGTTCTTC
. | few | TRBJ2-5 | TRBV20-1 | CSALAETQYF | TGCAGTGCTCTGGCGGAGACCCAGTACTTC
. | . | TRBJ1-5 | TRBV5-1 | CASSGGINQPQHF | TGCGCCAGCAGCGGGGGGATCAATCAGCCCCAGCATTTT
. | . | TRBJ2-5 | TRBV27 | CASTSLPSETQYF | TGTGCCAGCACGTCCCTCCCGTCGGAGACCCAGTACTTC
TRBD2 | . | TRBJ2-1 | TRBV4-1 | CASSQAGLAGGPNEQFF | TGCGCCAGCAGCCAAGCAGGACTAGCGGGAGGGCCCAATGAGCAGTTCTTC
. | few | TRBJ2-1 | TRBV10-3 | CAISYQGEQFF | TGTGCCATCAGTTACCAGGGTGAGCAGTTCTTC
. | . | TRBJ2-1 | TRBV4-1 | CASSQGERSYNEQFF | TGCGCCAGCAGCCAAGGTGAGCGGTCCTACAATGAGCAGTTCTTC
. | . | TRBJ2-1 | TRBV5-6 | CASSGDLQGNEQFF | TGTGCCAGCAGCGGAGATTTACAGGGCAATGAGCAGTTCTTC
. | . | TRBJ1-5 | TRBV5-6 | CASSSGGAQPQHF | TGTGCCAGCAGTTCGGGGGGTGCTCAGCCCCAGCATTTT
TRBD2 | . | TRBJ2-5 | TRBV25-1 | CASSPSPSGRETQYF | TGTGCCAGCAGCCCCTCCCCTAGCGGGAGGGAGACCCAGTACTTC
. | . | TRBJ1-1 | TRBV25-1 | CASSELEKGVNTEAFF | TGTGCCAGCAGTGAATTAGAAAAGGGGGTGAACACTGAAGCTTTCTTT
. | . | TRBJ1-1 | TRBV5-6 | CASSLVREAFF | TGTGCCAGCAGCTTGGTACGTGAAGCTTTCTTT
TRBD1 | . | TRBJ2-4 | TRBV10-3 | CAISESPGGSYIQYF | TGTGCCATCAGTGAGTCGCCAGGGGGTAGTTACATTCAGTACTTC
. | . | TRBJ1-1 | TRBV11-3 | CASSLEAQGFDNTEAFF | TGTGCCAGCAGCTTAGAGGCCCAGGGCTTTGATAACACTGAAGCTTTCTTT
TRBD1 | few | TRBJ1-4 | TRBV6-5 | CASRDRGLGEKLFF | TGTGCCAGCAGGGACAGGGGGCTCGGTGAAAAACTGTTTTTT
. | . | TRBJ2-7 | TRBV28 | CASSFGYEQYF | TGTGCCAGCAGTTTTGGGTACGAGCAGTACTTC
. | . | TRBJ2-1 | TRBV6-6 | CASSDGETEQFF | TGTGCCAGCAGTGATGGGGAAACTGAGCAGTTCTTC
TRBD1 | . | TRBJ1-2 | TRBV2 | CATTGQNYGYTF | TGTGCCACCACGGGACAGAACTATGGCTACACCTTC
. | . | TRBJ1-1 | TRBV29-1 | CSVEGRAEAFF | TGCAGCGTTGAAGGCCGGGCGGAAGCTTTCTTT